This TCR beta chain stems from a study of sequential checkpoint blockade in melanoma. Across the study: Arm A got nivolumab then ipilimumab; arm B the reverse, 1:1. DNA from 95 or so pretreatment tumor samples underwent TCRβ immunosequencing. After nivolumab or ipilimumab alone, some 20 patients had week-13 rebiopsies.

Treatment indicated: randomized to nivolumab then ipilimumab (arm A) or the reverse (arm B). Patients had received no earlier DNA-damaging chemotherapy. This CDR3 has 17 amino acids. Germline V gives CDR1 MDHEN, CDR2 SYDVKM. V lost 2 bases to trimming and J lost 8 bases, with 21 bases between them. Sequencing used immunoSEQ multiplex PCR; TCRdb keeps in-frame clones, though not all of them. This table holds just over 20,000 clones, more than 25% found once. The source was tumor tissue (inferred from file names), collected from a patient given nivolumab and ipilimumab in sequence. The rearrangement uses TRBV28 and TRBJ1-4; D remains unclear. The source is a human donor with melanoma. CDR3 nucleotide sequence: TGTGCCAGCAGTTTAGGGCCCCACAGACTCCCGGAGGAAAAACTGTTTTTT. It encodes CASSLGPHRLPEEKLFF. Full variable domain (outside the CDR3, taken from reference TRBV28 and TRBJ1-4): DVKVTQSSRYLVKRTGEKVFLECVQDMDHENMFWYRQDPGLGLRLIYFSYDVKMKEKGDIPEGYSVSREKKERFSLILESASTNQTSMYLCASSLGPHRLPEEKLFFGSGTQLSVL.